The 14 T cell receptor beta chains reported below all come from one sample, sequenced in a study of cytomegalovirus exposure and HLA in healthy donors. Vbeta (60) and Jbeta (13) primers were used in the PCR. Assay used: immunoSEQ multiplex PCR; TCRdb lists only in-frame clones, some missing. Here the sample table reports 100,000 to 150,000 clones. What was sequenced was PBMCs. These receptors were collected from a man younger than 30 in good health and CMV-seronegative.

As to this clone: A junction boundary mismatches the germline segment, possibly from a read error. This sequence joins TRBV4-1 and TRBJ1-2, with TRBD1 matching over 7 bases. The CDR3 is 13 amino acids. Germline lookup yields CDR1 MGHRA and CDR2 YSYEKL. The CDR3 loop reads CASSFRQGQSLAF. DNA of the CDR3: TGCGCCAGCAGCTTTCGGCAGGGACAGAGCCTTGCCTTC.

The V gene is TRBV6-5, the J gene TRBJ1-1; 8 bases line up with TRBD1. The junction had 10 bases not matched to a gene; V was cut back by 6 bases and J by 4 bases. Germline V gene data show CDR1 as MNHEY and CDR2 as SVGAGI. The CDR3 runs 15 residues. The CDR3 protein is CASRTQGGIGTEAFF. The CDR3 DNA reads TGTGCCAGCAGGACACAGGGGGGGATTGGCACTGAAGCTTTCTTT.

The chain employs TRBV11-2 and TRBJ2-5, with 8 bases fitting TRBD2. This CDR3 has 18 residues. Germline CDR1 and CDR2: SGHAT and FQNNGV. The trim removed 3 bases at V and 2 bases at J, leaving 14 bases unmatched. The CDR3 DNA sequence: TGTGCCAGCAGCTTTTGGGGGTTCTCTTCGGGGGGGCAAGAGACCCAGTACTTC. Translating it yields CASSFWGFSSGGQETQYF.

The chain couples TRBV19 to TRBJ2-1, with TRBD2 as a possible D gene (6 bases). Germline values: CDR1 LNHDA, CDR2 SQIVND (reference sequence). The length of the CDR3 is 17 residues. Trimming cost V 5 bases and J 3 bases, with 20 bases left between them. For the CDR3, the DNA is TGTGCCAGTAGTCCCCCTTTGAGGGAGGAGGTCTACAATGAGCAGTTCTTC. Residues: CASSPPLREEVYNEQFF.

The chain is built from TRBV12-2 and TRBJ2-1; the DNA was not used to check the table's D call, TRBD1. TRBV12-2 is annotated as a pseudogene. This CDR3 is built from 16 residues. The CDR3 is CASRGAGTGVWDEQFF. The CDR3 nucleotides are TGTGCAAGTCGCGGGGCCGGGACAGGCGTCTGGGATGAGCAGTTCTTC.

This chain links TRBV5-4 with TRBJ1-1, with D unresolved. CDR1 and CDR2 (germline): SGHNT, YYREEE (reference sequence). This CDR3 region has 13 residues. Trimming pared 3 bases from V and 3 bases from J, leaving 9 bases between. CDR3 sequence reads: CASSSGGYTEAFF. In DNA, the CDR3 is TGTGCCAGCAGCTCGGGAGGGTACACTGAAGCTTTCTTT.

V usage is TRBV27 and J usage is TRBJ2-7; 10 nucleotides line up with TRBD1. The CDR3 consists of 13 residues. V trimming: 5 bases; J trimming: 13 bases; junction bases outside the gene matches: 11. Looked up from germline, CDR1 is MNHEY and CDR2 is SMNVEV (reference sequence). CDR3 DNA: TGTGCCAGCAGTATCTCCCACCGGGACAGGGGTTACTTC. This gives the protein CASSISHRDRGYF.

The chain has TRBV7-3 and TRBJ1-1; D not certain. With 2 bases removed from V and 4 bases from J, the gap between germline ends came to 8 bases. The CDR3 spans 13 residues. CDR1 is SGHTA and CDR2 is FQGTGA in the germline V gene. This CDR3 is CASSLSLVTEAFF. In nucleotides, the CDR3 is TGTGCCAGCAGCTTATCTCTCGTCACTGAAGCTTTCTTT.

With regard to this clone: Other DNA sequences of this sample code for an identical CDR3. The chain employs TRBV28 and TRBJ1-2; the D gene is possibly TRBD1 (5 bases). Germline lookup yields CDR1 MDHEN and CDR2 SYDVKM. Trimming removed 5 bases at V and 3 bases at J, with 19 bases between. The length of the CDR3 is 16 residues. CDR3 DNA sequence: TGTGCCAGCAGTCGCCCGGGACTCCGAGTGGACTATGGCTACACCTTC. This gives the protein CASSRPGLRVDYGYTF.

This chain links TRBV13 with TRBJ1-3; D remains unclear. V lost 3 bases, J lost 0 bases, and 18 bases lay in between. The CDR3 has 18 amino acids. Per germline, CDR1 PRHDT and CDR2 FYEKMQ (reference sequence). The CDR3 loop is CASSFPRLTISSGNTIYF. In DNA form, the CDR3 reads TGTGCCAGCAGCTTTCCCCGACTCACGATATCCTCTGGAAACACCATATATTTT.

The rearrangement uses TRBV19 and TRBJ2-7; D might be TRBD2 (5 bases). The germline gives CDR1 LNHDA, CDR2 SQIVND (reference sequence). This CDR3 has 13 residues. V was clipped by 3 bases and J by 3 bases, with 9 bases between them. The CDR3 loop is CASSIGEYYEQYF. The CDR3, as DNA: TGTGCCAGTAGTATCGGGGAATACTACGAGCAGTACTTC. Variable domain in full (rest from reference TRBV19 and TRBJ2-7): DGGITQSPKYLFRKEGQNVTLSCEQNLNHDAMYWYRQDPGQGLRLIYYSQIVNDFQKGDIAEGYSVSREKKESFPLTVTSAQKNPTAFYLCASSIGEYYEQYFGPGTRLTVT.

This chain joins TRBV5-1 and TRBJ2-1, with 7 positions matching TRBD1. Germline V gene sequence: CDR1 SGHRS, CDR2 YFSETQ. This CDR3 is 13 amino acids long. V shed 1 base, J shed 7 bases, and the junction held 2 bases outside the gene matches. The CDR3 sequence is CASSLTGDNEQFF. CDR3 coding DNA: TGCGCCAGCAGCTTGACAGGGGATAATGAGCAGTTCTTC.

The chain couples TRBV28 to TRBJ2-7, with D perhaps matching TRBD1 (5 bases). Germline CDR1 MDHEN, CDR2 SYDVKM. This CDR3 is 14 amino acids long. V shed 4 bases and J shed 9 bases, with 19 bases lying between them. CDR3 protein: CASSSKPRQLRQYF. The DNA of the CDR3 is TGTGCCAGCAGTTCCAAACCCCGACAGTTAAGGCAGTACTTC.

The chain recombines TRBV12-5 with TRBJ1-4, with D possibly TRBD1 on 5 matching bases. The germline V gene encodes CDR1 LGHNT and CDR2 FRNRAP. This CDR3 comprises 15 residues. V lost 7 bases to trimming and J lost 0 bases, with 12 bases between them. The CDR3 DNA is TGTGCTAGTGCGGCAGGGCAAGCAACTAATGAAAAACTGTTTTTT. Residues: CASAAGQATNEKLFF.